One sample yielded the 23 T cell receptor beta chains listed below, sequenced in a study of blood T cells in healthy people across ages. Then a second PCR, running about 6 to 12 cycles, was carried out with a sample-barcoded 5' primer and a J-beta primer mix. TCRdb recomputed calls from the 5' RACE reads with MiXCR, one row per CDR3 protein. The sample contains over 700,000 distinct CDR3 sequences, approximately 25% of which appear only once. The same specimen was also included in a second study, on T cells of mothers and their children.

The sequencing sample was made of blood. The receptors shown here come from a boy younger than 18 in good health.

J is TRBJ2-5 and V is TRBV6-6; D not certain. Deletions cut 4 bases from V and 13 bases from J, with 13 bases between. CDR1 is MNHNY and CDR2 is SVGAGI in the germline V gene (reference sequence). The CDR3 covers 11 residues. The CDR3 region has the DNA TGTGCCAGCAGTTCCTCTGATAACTCGTACTTC. It yields the protein CASSSSDNSYF.

This clonotype was seen a handful of times. V and J are TRBV6-5 and TRBJ2-7, with TRBD1 matching 9 bases. CDR3 size: 15 residues. V lost 5 bases to trimming and J lost 4 bases; unmatched junction nucleotides: 9. Germline lookup yields CDR1 MNHEY and CDR2 SVGAGI. The CDR3 here is CASSLLPTGGYEQYF. The CDR3 DNA sequence: TGTGCCAGCAGTCTCCTCCCGACAGGGGGTTACGAGCAGTACTTC.

In this sample, this clonotype turned up a few times. The rearrangement uses TRBV2 and TRBJ1-4; TRBD1 aligns across 7 bases. This CDR3 has 17 amino acids. The V gene's germline CDR1 is SNHLY and CDR2 FYNNEI. Trimming cost V 2 bases and J 8 bases; bases outside gene matches: 14. The CDR3 DNA reads TGTGCCAGCAGTGAAAACCGAAACAGGGGCGATGAAGAAAAACTGTTTTTT. It translates to CASSENRNRGDEEKLFF.

The V and J genes are TRBV7-9 and TRBJ2-1, with D possibly called TRBD1 or TRBD2 (5 bases each). V gave up 6 bases and J gave up 4 bases, with 16 bases separating them. Germline CDR1 is SEHNR and CDR2 is FQNEAQ (reference sequence). The CDR3 length is 15 residues. CDR3 protein: CASSSVRDGYNEQFF. DNA of the CDR3: TGTGCCAGCAGTTCGGTACGGGACGGTTACAATGAGCAGTTCTTC.

This clonotype has more than one count but fewer than ten. The gene calls are TRBV5-1 and TRBJ1-1, with TRBD1 matching 11 bases. Germline CDR1 and CDR2: SGHRS and YFSETQ. The CDR3 loop spans 13 amino acids. The V gene end was trimmed by 6 bases and the J gene end by 11 bases; junction bases not matched to a gene: 9. CDR3 nucleotides: TGCGCCAGCACCGGACAGGGGGCCCCAAAGGCTTTCTTT. It yields the protein CASTGQGAPKAFF.

V gene TRBV11-2 combines with J gene TRBJ2-5, with D tentatively TRBD1 or TRBD2 (5 bases each). Trimming shortened V by 5 bases and J by 4 bases, and 14 bases separated the two germline ends. The CDR3 runs 14 residues. CDR1 SGHAT and CDR2 FQNNGV come from the germline V gene. The CDR3, as DNA: TGTGCCAGCAGCCAATCGGGTGGGGGAGAGACCCAGTACTTC. As protein: CASSQSGGGETQYF. The full variable domain, completed using reference TRBV11-2 and TRBJ2-5, is EAGVAQSPRYKIIEKRQSVAFWCNPISGHATLYWYQQILGQGPKLLIQFQNNGVVDDSQLPKDRFSAERLKGVDSTLKIQPAKLEDSAVYLCASSQSGGGETQYFGPGTRLLVL.

This clonotype was seen a few times. The chain is built from TRBV7-2 and TRBJ2-5; TRBD1 or TRBD2 may be the D gene (5 bases each). Deletions cut 1 base from V and 5 bases from J, with 11 bases between. Per germline, CDR1 SGHTA and CDR2 FQGNSA. CDR3 length: 14 residues. The CDR3 bases are TGTGCCAGCAGCTTAGACGGGGCTTTGGAGACCCAGTACTTC. Translating gives CASSLDGALETQYF.

V is TRBV11-2 and J is TRBJ2-7, with 8 bases matching TRBD2. Looked up from germline, CDR1 is SGHAT and CDR2 is FQNNGV. V was clipped by 3 bases and J by 4 bases; unmatched bases: 5. CDR3 length: 14 residues. The chain's CDR3 is CASSFSGIIYEQYF. In DNA, the CDR3 is TGTGCCAGCAGCTTTAGCGGGATCATATACGAGCAGTACTTC.

This rearrangement joins TRBV19 to TRBJ2-5, with TRBD1 matching over 7 bases. This CDR3 has 13 amino acids. Germline CDR1 is LNHDA and CDR2 is SQIVND (reference sequence). The trim removed 5 bases at V and 7 bases at J, leaving 7 bases unmatched. For the CDR3, the DNA is TGTGCCAGTAGTCCCCCGGGACAGTGGACCCAGTACTTC. As protein: CASSPPGQWTQYF.

The chain joins TRBV7-8 to TRBJ2-5; the match to TRBD1 covers 7 bases. The J call may be wrong; the DNA end is better matched by TRBJ2-1. This CDR3 has 15 amino acids. CDR1 SGHVS and CDR2 FQNEAQ come from the germline V gene. The CDR3 bases are TGTGCCAGCAGCAAAAGACAGGGCCCCTCAAATGAGCAGTTCTTC. As protein: CASSKRQGPSNEQFF.

This clonotype was seen at least ten times. This sequence joins TRBV12-3 or TRBV12-4 and TRBJ1-3; D is unclear. The CDR3 covers 12 residues. V was shortened by 3 bases and J by 3 bases, with 3 bases between the two germline ends. CDR3 in amino acids: CASSFGGNTIYF. As DNA, the CDR3 is TGTGCCAGCAGTTTTGGTGGAAACACCATATATTTT.

The chain is built from TRBV12-3 or TRBV12-4 and TRBJ2-5; D gene uncertain. The CDR3 contains 17 residues. V gave up 3 bases and J gave up 2 bases, with 19 bases separating them. The CDR3 here is CASSFSDSRRSQETQYF. The CDR3 nucleotides read TGTGCCAGCAGTTTCTCCGACTCACGACGGTCACAAGAGACCCAGTACTTC.

The chain links TRBV6-5 to TRBJ2-7; 9 positions agree with TRBD2. The V gene end was trimmed by 0 bases and the J gene end by 5 bases; junction bases not matched to a gene: 8. CDR1 and CDR2 from the germline V gene are MNHEY and SVGAGI. The CDR3 loop spans 16 amino acids. The CDR3 sequence is CASSYSVLAGRDEQYF. The DNA of the CDR3 is TGTGCCAGCAGTTACTCCGTTCTAGCGGGGCGGGACGAGCAGTACTTC.

The chain's CDR3 is CSVPGTGGGEQFF. The CDR3 DNA reads TGCAGCGTGCCCGGGACAGGGGGGGGTGAGCAGTTCTTC. The V call is TRBV29-1, the J call TRBJ2-1; TRBD1 aligns across 11 bases. The CDR3 length is 13 residues. CDR1 SQVTM and CDR2 ANQGSEA come from the germline V gene. The junction had 7 bases not matched to a gene; V was cut back by 6 bases and J by 9 bases.

This clonotype was observed a handful of times. V gene TRBV9 combines with J gene TRBJ2-5; D is perhaps TRBD2 (5 bases). CDR1 and CDR2 from the germline V gene are SGDLS and YYNGEE. The ends were cut back, 5 bases at V and 5 bases at J, with 13 bases in the middle. The CDR3 contains 13 residues. CDR3 loop: CASSDWLAETQYF. The CDR3 DNA reads as TGTGCCAGCAGTGACTGGTTAGCGGAGACCCAGTACTTC. The full variable domain, with the rest looked up from reference TRBV9 and TRBJ2-5, is DSGVTQTPKHLITATGQRVTLRCSPRSGDLSVYWYQQSLDQGLQFLIQYYNGEERAKGNILERFSAQQFPDLHSELNLSSLELGDSALYFCASSDWLAETQYFGPGTRLLVL.

The V gene is TRBV9, the J gene TRBJ2-1; no reliable D call. The germline V gene encodes CDR1 SGDLS and CDR2 YYNGEE. There are 18 residues in the CDR3. Deletions cut 0 bases from V and 5 bases from J, with 21 bases between. The CDR3 spells CASSVDVGPPNFNNEQFF. In DNA form, the CDR3 reads TGTGCCAGCAGCGTAGATGTGGGCCCCCCGAACTTTAACAATGAGCAGTTCTTC.

The genes are TRBV6-5 and TRBJ2-1; 12 bases fit TRBD2. CDR3 length: 16 amino acids. Germline CDR1 is MNHEY and CDR2 is SVGAGI. V shed 2 bases and J 5 bases; nucleotides not matched to a gene: 4. CDR3 sequence: CASSYLAGGEDNEQFF. CDR3 coding DNA: TGTGCCAGCAGTTACCTAGCGGGAGGGGAAGACAATGAGCAGTTCTTC.

The chain is built from TRBV3-1 and TRBJ2-5, with TRBD2 as a possible D gene (6 bases). This CDR3 comprises 15 residues. Germline V CDR1 and CDR2: LGHDT, YNNKEL (reference sequence). V was trimmed by 0 bases and J by 4 bases, leaving 12 bases between them. The CDR3: CASSQDGGRGETQYF. In nucleotides, the CDR3 is TGTGCCAGCAGCCAAGACGGCGGGCGGGGAGAGACCCAGTACTTC.

There are a few counts of this clonotype. The genes are TRBV6-5 and TRBJ1-2, with a tentative D call TRBD1 (5 bases). Germline loops: CDR1 MNHEY, CDR2 SVGAGI. This CDR3 is 13 amino acids long. Between the trimmed V and J ends, which lost 5 bases and 9 bases, there was a span of 16 bases. The CDR3 reads CASSGSGASSYTF. In DNA, the CDR3 is TGTGCCAGCAGTGGCTCCGGGGCCTCCAGCTACACCTTC.

The CDR3 loop reads CSVRASGHLSYNEQFF. DNA for the CDR3: TGCAGCGTTAGGGCTAGCGGGCACCTCTCCTACAATGAGCAGTTCTTC. The rearrangement links TRBV29-1 to TRBJ2-1; TRBD2 aligns across 8 bases. V shed 5 bases, J shed 0 bases, and the junction held 9 bases outside the gene matches. This CDR3 spans 16 amino acids. Looked up from germline, CDR1 is SQVTM and CDR2 is ANQGSEA.

The chain employs TRBV7-3 and TRBJ2-5, with 8 bases lining up with TRBD2. The J call could be wrong; TRBJ2-1 is a better fit for the DNA end. Germline V gene sequence: CDR1 SGHTA, CDR2 FQGTGA. The CDR3 loop spans 14 amino acids. CDR3 nucleotide sequence: TGTGCCAGCAGCCCGGTAGCGGGATGGGGTGAGCAGTTCTTC. Translation gives CASSPVAGWGEQFF.

With regard to this clonotype: At one end the junction does not follow the germline gene, possibly because of a read error. J is TRBJ2-7 and V is TRBV6-1, with a possible D match to TRBD2 (5 bases). CDR1 is MNHNS, CDR2 SASEGT, per germline. This CDR3 is built from 15 residues. CDR3 in amino acids: CTSSGTSGISYEQYF. CDR3 nucleotide sequence: TGTACCAGCAGTGGCACTAGTGGAATATCCTACGAGCAGTACTTC.

This clonotype was seen more than once but under ten times. The chain employs TRBV20-1 and TRBJ1-2; D unresolved. The CDR3 sequence is 14 residues long. The ends were cut back, 0 bases at V and 1 base at J, with 9 bases in the middle. CDR1 and CDR2 (germline): DFQATT, SNEGSKA (reference sequence). The CDR3 nucleotides are TGCAGTGCTAGAGATCGGTACAGTAACTATGGCTACACCTTC. It encodes CSARDRYSNYGYTF.